One sample yielded the 20 T cell receptor beta chains listed below, sequenced in a study of shared clonotypes between healthy human individuals. Repertoires were generated with immunoSEQ multiplex PCR, while TCRdb's copy carries only in-frame clones and drops some. This sample has some 740,000 clones, with more than 85% found just once. CD8 cells classed as naive were CD45RO-negative and positively selected for CCR7, excluding terminally differentiated effector memory CD45RA+ cells. Sample: naive CD8+ T cells sorted from blood. The receptors were gathered from a man aged 25 to 45 in good health.

The CDR3 is CASSEWVKGPYGYTF. DNA of the CDR3: TGTGCCAGCAGTGAATGGGTCAAGGGCCCCTATGGCTACACCTTC. The chain has TRBV6-1 and TRBJ1-2; D is uncertain. The CDR3 extends over 15 amino acids. Trimming left V 2 bases short and J 4 bases short, with 14 bases between. Germline CDR1 reads MNHNS; CDR2 reads SASEGT.

The chain has TRBV6-5 and TRBJ1-1, with D perhaps matching TRBD1 (5 bases). The CDR3 contains 15 residues. The germline gives CDR1 MNHEY, CDR2 SVGAGI. The V end was cut by 6 bases, the J end by 2 bases, with 16 bases between. The CDR3 protein is CASSPSWGVNTEAFF. The DNA of the CDR3 is TGTGCCAGCAGCCCGTCATGGGGGGTTAACACTGAAGCTTTCTTT.

The chain combines TRBV5-6 with TRBJ1-3, with D tentatively TRBD1 (6 bases). Germline CDR1 and CDR2: SGHDT and YYEEEE. The length of the CDR3 is 16 residues. Trimming stripped 0 bases from V and 4 bases from J, with 14 bases between. CDR3 loop: CASSLVGGLGGNTIYF. The CDR3 nucleotides read TGTGCCAGCAGCTTGGTCGGGGGCCTTGGGGGAAACACCATATATTTT.

The chain recombines TRBV7-9 with TRBJ2-7; D is unclear. This CDR3 has 13 residues. The germline CDR1 and CDR2 sequences are SEHNR and FQNEAQ (reference sequence). Trimming removed 3 bases at V and 1 base at J, with 7 bases between. The CDR3, as DNA: TGTGCCAGCAGCTTCCCACTTTCCTACGAGCAGTACTTC. This gives the protein CASSFPLSYEQYF.

V gene TRBV9 combines with J gene TRBJ2-5; a weak D match, TRBD2 (5 bases). This CDR3 contains 13 residues. V shed 4 bases and J shed 4 bases, with 11 bases lying between them. Looked up from germline, CDR1 is SGDLS and CDR2 is YYNGEE. The CDR3: CASSQRLRETQYF. Here the CDR3 DNA reads TGTGCCAGCAGCCAGCGGCTCCGAGAGACCCAGTACTTC.

V gene TRBV6-5 combines with J gene TRBJ1-5, with 8 bases aligning to TRBD1. CDR3 size: 15 residues. The germline V gene encodes CDR1 MNHEY and CDR2 SVGAGI. V lost 4 bases and J lost 1; bases outside the gene matches: 3. The CDR3 reads CASSFGQGSNQPQHF. The CDR3, as DNA: TGTGCCAGCAGTTTTGGACAGGGCAGCAATCAGCCCCAGCATTTT.

This clone was counted once. The chain's CDR3 is CAISDRDRGLSGQPQHF. DNA of the CDR3: TGTGCCATCAGTGACCGGGACAGGGGGCTTTCAGGTCAGCCCCAGCATTTT. The gene calls are TRBV10-3 and TRBJ1-5; TRBD1 matches at 12 bases. The V segment lost 3 bases and the J segment 6 bases; nucleotides outside the gene matches: 9. The germline V gene encodes CDR1 ENHRY and CDR2 SYGVKD. The CDR3 runs 17 residues.

The chain is built from TRBV29-1 and TRBJ2-7, with D uncertain. Germline-derived CDR1 and CDR2 are SQVTM and ANQGSEA. The CDR3 runs to 13 residues. Trimming shortened V by 7 bases and J by 6 bases, and 19 bases separated the two germline ends. The CDR3 loop reads CSALGAKDGEQYF. DNA of the CDR3: TGCAGCGCCCTAGGCGCCAAAGATGGCGAGCAGTACTTC.

This chain joins TRBV6-6 and TRBJ2-3, with D maybe TRBD2 (6 bases). V was clipped by 1 base and J by 2 bases, with 10 bases between them. Germline CDR1 MNHNY, CDR2 SVGAGI (reference sequence). The CDR3 runs 15 residues. The CDR3 is CASSYFSLATDTQYF. The DNA for the CDR3 is TGTGCCAGCAGTTACTTCTCACTAGCCACAGATACGCAGTATTTT.

The chain joins TRBV6-5 to TRBJ1-4; unclear D gene. The germline CDR1 and CDR2 sequences are MNHEY and SVGAGI. V dropped 0 bases and J dropped 7 bases, with 9 bases sitting between them. This CDR3 comprises 14 residues. The CDR3 reads CASSYSWAGEKLFF. CDR3 in DNA: TGTGCCAGCAGTTACTCCTGGGCGGGTGAAAAACTGTTTTTT.

The chain is built from TRBV28 and TRBJ2-1, with 7 bases matching TRBD2. The CDR3 is made up of 17 amino acids. The V and J ends lost 2 bases and 2 bases, in that order; junction bases with no gene match: 9. Germline V gene data show CDR1 as MDHEN and CDR2 as SYDVKM. CDR3 in DNA: TGTGCCAGCAGTTTAGTCCGACTAGCTACACCCTACAATGAGCAGTTCTTC. This sequence encodes CASSLVRLATPYNEQFF.

The V and J genes are TRBV28 and TRBJ2-5; a possible D gene is TRBD2 (5 bases). Trimming took 1 base from V and 4 from J, leaving 16 bases between them. Germline values: CDR1 MDHEN, CDR2 SYDVKM. The CDR3 consists of 16 residues. CDR3 region: CASSLSEYGVGETQYF. The CDR3, as DNA: TGTGCCAGCAGTTTATCGGAGTACGGGGTCGGAGAGACCCAGTACTTC.

V gene TRBV19 combines with J gene TRBJ2-4; D not resolved. The germline CDR1 and CDR2 sequences are LNHDA and SQIVND (reference sequence). Trimming took 3 bases from V and 0 from J, leaving 9 bases between them. The CDR3 contains 15 residues. The DNA of the CDR3 is TGTGCCAGTAGTATTCTGGCGTTAGCCAAAAACATTCAGTACTTC. Residues: CASSILALAKNIQYF.

The chain uses TRBV27 and TRBJ1-1, with a tentative D call TRBD1 (5 bases). This CDR3 contains 14 residues. The V end lost 7 bases, the J end lost 2 bases, and 14 bases lay between the germline ends. Germline V CDR1 and CDR2: MNHEY, SMNVEV (reference sequence). The CDR3 loop is CASTDRALNTEAFF. CDR3 DNA sequence: TGTGCCAGCACCGACAGAGCACTTAACACTGAAGCTTTCTTT.

This sequence joins TRBV6-6 and TRBJ2-7; D gene ambiguous. The CDR3 is 12 residues long. The germline V gene has CDR1 MNHNY and CDR2 SVGAGI (reference sequence). Trimming pared 10 bases from V and 2 bases from J, leaving 12 bases between. CDR3: CATGDRAYEQYF. CDR3 nucleotide sequence: TGTGCCACCGGAGATAGGGCCTACGAGCAGTACTTC.

The chain couples TRBV27 to TRBJ2-7; D is undetermined. Germline CDR1 and CDR2: MNHEY and SMNVEV (reference sequence). V gave up 2 bases and J gave up 6 bases, with 17 bases separating them. There are 15 residues in the CDR3. CDR3 loop: CASSLKPAQPGEQYF. As DNA, the CDR3 is TGTGCCAGCAGTTTAAAACCGGCTCAACCTGGCGAGCAGTACTTC.

This rearrangement joins TRBV5-1 to TRBJ2-1; 9 bases agree with TRBD1. Per the germline V gene, CDR1 is SGHRS and CDR2 is YFSETQ. V gave up 10 bases and J gave up 2 bases; unmatched junction bases: 7. This CDR3 region has 14 residues. CDR3 residues: CAPLGTGTYNEQFF. DNA of the CDR3: TGCGCCCCCCTGGGGACAGGGACCTACAATGAGCAGTTCTTC.

The rearrangement uses TRBV25-1 and TRBJ2-7; D tentatively reads TRBD1 or TRBD2 (5 bases each). The CDR3 totals 11 residues. Germline CDR1 is MGHDK and CDR2 is SYGVNS. V was cut by 6 bases and J by 9 bases, with 12 bases left in between. The CDR3 protein is CASRTGAMQYF. The CDR3 nucleotides read TGTGCCAGCAGAACCGGGGCTATGCAGTACTTC.

The chain links TRBV5-8 to TRBJ2-3, with D perhaps matching TRBD2 (7 bases). The CDR3 length is 18 residues. The V and J ends lost 2 bases and 1 base respectively, with 20 bases between them. Germline CDR1 is SGHTS and CDR2 is YDEGEE. CDR3 DNA: TGTGCCAGCAGCTTCCGGGCGGCGGGAGAGGGGGGCACAGATACGCAGTATTTT. Translating gives CASSFRAAGEGGTDTQYF.

V is TRBV20-1 and J is TRBJ2-1, with D hard to call. This CDR3 spans 10 amino acids. Trimming stripped 6 bases from V and 9 bases from J, with 9 bases between. The germline V gene has CDR1 DFQATT and CDR2 SNEGSKA (reference sequence). Here the CDR3 DNA reads TGCAGTGCCCCCCGTCCTGAGCAGTTCTTC. Translation: CSAPRPEQFF.